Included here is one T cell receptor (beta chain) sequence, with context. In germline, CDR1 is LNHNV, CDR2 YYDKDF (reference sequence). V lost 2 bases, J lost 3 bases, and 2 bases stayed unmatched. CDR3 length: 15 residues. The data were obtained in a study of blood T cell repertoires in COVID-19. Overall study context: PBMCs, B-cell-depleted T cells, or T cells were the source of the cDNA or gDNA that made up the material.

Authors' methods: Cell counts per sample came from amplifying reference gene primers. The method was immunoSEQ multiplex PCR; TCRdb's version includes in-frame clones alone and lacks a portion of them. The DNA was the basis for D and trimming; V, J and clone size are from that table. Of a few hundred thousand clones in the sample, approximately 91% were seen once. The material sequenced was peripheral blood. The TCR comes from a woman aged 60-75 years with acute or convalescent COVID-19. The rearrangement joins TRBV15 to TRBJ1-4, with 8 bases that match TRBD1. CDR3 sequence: CATSRSGQANEKLFF. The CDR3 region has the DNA TGTGCCACCAGCAGATCGGGACAGGCTAATGAAAAACTGTTTTTT.